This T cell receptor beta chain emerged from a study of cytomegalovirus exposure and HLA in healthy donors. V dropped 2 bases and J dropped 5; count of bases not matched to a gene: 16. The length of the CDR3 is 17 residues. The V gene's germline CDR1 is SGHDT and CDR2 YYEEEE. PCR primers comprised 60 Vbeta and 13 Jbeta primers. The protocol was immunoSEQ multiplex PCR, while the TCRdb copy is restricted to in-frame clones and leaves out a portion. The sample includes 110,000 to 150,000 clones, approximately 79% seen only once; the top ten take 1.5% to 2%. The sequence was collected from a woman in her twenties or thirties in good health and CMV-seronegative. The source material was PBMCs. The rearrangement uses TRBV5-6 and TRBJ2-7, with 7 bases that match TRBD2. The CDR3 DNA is TGTGCCAGCAGCTTTAAAGCCGGGGCAGCGGGGAGCGACGAGCAGTACTTC. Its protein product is CASSFKAGAAGSDEQYF.